These T cell receptor beta chains were read from a single sample in a study of long-term antiretroviral therapy in people with HIV. Profiling relied on immunoSEQ multiplex PCR, and the TCRdb table lists in-frame clones only, not all of them. The data show about 20,000 clones, with around three quarters seen just once and around 15% held by the top ten. The input for sequencing was unsorted PBMCs, taken 2.9 years after starting antiretroviral therapy. The receptors here all came from a woman aged 25 to 39 with HIV. CDR3s include the opening cysteine and the closing phenylalanine or tryptophan. D genes are given only for firm matches. Clone sizes are given selectively: once, few, many, or a class where the clone is expanded.

clone_size	v_call	d_call	j_call	cdr3_aa	cdr3_nt
NA	TRBV10-3	NA	TRBJ2-1	CAISELREKQFF	TGTGCCATCAGTGAGCTCAGGGAGAAGCAGTTCTTC
NA	TRBV5-1	TRBD2	TRBJ2-2	CASELAGMNTGELFF	TGCGCCAGCGAACTAGCGGGGATGAACACCGGGGAGCTGTTTTTT
few	TRBV4-1	NA	TRBJ1-5	CASSSTRPGDQPQHF	TGCGCCAGCAGCTCAACTCGACCTGGGGATCAGCCCCAGCATTTT
NA	TRBV18	NA	TRBJ2-5	CASSPGQETQYF	TGTGCCAGCTCACCGGGCCAAGAGACCCAGTACTTC
few	TRBV18	NA	TRBJ1-2	CASSPMDGGYTF	TGTGCCAGCTCACCAATGGACGGAGGCTACACCTTC
once	TRBV14	NA	TRBJ2-5	CASSQDRVSGQETQYF	TGTGCCAGCAGCCAAGATCGGGTTAGCGGACAAGAGACCCAGTACTTC
few	TRBV7-8	NA	TRBJ1-5	CASSLGRWGSNQPQHF	TGTGCCAGCAGCTTGGGACGGTGGGGCAGCAATCAGCCCCAGCATTTT
NA	TRBV30	NA	TRBJ1-1	CACFRTDMNTEAFF	TGTGCCTGTTTCAGGACGGACATGAACACTGAAGCTTTCTTT
NA	TRBV7-3	NA	TRBJ2-6	CASSLRGVTGANVLTF	TGTGCCAGCAGCTTAAGGGGTGTCACCGGGGCCAACGTCCTGACTTTC
NA	TRBV11-2	TRBD2	TRBJ2-1	CASSLSTSGVYNEQFF	TGTGCCAGCAGCTTGTCGACTAGCGGGGTCTACAATGAGCAGTTCTTC
once	TRBV27	NA	TRBJ1-2	CASSLLGTDYGYTF	TGTGCCAGCAGTTTACTAGGGACGGACTATGGCTACACCTTC
once	TRBV19	TRBD1	TRBJ1-5	CASSIGETGGNRPQHF	TGTGCCAGTAGTATAGGCGAAACAGGGGGAAATCGGCCCCAGCATTTT
NA	TRBV19	NA	TRBJ1-4	CASSNRQSEKLFF	TGTGCCAGTAGTAACCGACAGTCTGAAAAACTGTTTTTT
few	TRBV30	NA	TRBJ1-6	CAWQSVQGWSPLHF	TGTGCCTGGCAGAGTGTCCAGGGGTGGTCACCCCTCCACTTT